Below, 15 T cell receptor beta chains from the same sample are listed, as sequenced in a study of T cell responses to AZD1222 COVID-19 vaccine. Sequenced by immunoSEQ multiplex PCR; TCRdb stores in-frame clones only, minus some. The sample holds some 180,000 clones; approximately 95% are singletons and the top ten take under 1.1%. The source material was peripheral blood, sampled 28 days after the second dose of the MenACWY control vaccine. The receptors were gathered from an adult who received the MenACWY meningococcal vaccine as a control.

The J gene is TRBJ2-1, the V gene TRBV15; D not certain. The CDR3 sequence is 16 residues long. Germline V gene data show CDR1 as LNHNV and CDR2 as YYDKDF (reference sequence). Deletions cut 5 bases from V and 0 bases from J, with 14 bases between. CDR3 bases: TGTGCCACCAGCTTAGACCGGAGAAGCTCCTACAATGAGCAGTTCTTC. Translated, it gives CATSLDRRSSYNEQFF.

This chain joins TRBV15 and TRBJ1-3; a weak D match, TRBD1 (5 bases). The ends were cut back, 4 bases at V and 0 bases at J, with 7 bases in the middle. This CDR3 comprises 14 residues. Germline lookup yields CDR1 LNHNV and CDR2 YYDKDF (reference sequence). The CDR3 here is CATSTRDSGNTIYF. For the CDR3, the DNA is TGTGCCACCAGCACCAGGGACTCTGGAAACACCATATATTTT.

V and J are TRBV21-1 and TRBJ1-2. TRBV21-1 constitutes a pseudogene. The CDR3 has 15 amino acids. CDR3 nucleotide sequence: TGTGCCAGCTTGACTCGGGGGCGGGGTAACTATGGCTACACCTTC. Its protein product is CASLTRGRGNYGYTF.

This clone was seen once. The DNA for the CDR3 is TGTGCCAGCAGCCAAGATAGCTACGAGCAGTACTTC. Translated, it gives CASSQDSYEQYF. The V and J genes are TRBV3-1 (or the pseudogene TRBV3-2) and TRBJ2-7; D unresolved. V lost 0 bases to trimming and J lost 3 bases, with 3 bases between them. Germline loops: CDR1 LGHDT, CDR2 YNNKEL (reference sequence). CDR3 length: 12 residues.

In its sample, this clone was seen once. The rearrangement joins TRBV2 to TRBJ1-6; D ambiguous. This CDR3 spans 13 amino acids. CDR1 is SNHLY and CDR2 is FYNNEI in the germline V gene. V was pared by 10 bases and J by 7 bases, with 14 bases between. Here the CDR3 reads CATRRVENSPLHF. The DNA of the CDR3 is TGTGCCACCAGGAGGGTGGAGAATTCACCCCTCCACTTT.

The chain links TRBV7-8 to TRBJ1-2, with unresolved D. The CDR3 contains 14 residues. Germline V gene lookup returns CDR1 SGHVS and CDR2 FQNEAQ. Trimming took off 8 bases at V and 2 bases at J, with 15 bases between the two ends. In DNA, the CDR3 is TGTGCCAGCGGGGATGGGGTCATCAACTATGGCTACACCTTC. Translating gives CASGDGVINYGYTF.

The CDR3 sequence: CASSFRRGTYEQYF. CDR3 in DNA: TGTGCCAGCAGCTTTCGGCGGGGTACCTACGAGCAGTACTTC. This chain uses TRBV11-2 with TRBJ2-7; D perhaps matches TRBD2 (6 bases). CDR1 and CDR2 (germline): SGHAT, FQNNGV. V dropped 3 bases and J dropped 2 bases, with 11 bases sitting between them. This CDR3 spans 14 amino acids.

Of note for this clone: Sequence at one end of the junction differs from germline and may be a read error. The chain carries TRBV15 and TRBJ2-5; D uncertain. This CDR3 contains 12 residues. Germline CDR1 is LNHNV and CDR2 is YYDKDF (reference sequence). CDR3 sequence: CATSRGKESRNF. The CDR3 nucleotides are TGTGCCACCAGCAGAGGAAAAGAGTCCCGAAACTTC.

This chain connects TRBV6-5 to TRBJ1-1; 7 bases fit TRBD1. The CDR3 has 15 residues. Per the germline V gene, CDR1 is MNHEY and CDR2 is SVGAGI. V lost 5 bases to trimming and J lost 0 bases; unmatched junction nucleotides: 6. The CDR3 DNA reads TGTGCCAGCAGTCCCGGGACAGTCATGAACACTGAAGCTTTCTTT. Translation gives CASSPGTVMNTEAFF.

The chain joins TRBV6-5 to TRBJ1-6, with D possibly being TRBD1 (5 bases). Germline values: CDR1 MNHEY, CDR2 SVGAGI. Trimming pared 6 bases from V and 8 bases from J, leaving 14 bases between. The CDR3 is 14 amino acids. The CDR3 coding sequence is TGTGCCAGCAGGAAAACAGGTTCGGATTCACCCCTCCACTTT. Protein: CASRKTGSDSPLHF.

This clone is a singleton in its sample. The rearrangement uses TRBV2 and TRBJ1-5; no clear D. CDR1 and CDR2 from the germline V gene are SNHLY and FYNNEI. The CDR3 spans 15 residues. V gave up 0 bases and J gave up 12 bases, with 18 bases separating them. The CDR3 sequence is CASSEAEKFIRLQHF. The CDR3 DNA reads as TGTGCCAGCAGTGAAGCGGAGAAGTTTATTCGTCTCCAGCATTTT.

The chain has TRBV7-2 and TRBJ1-6; 9 bases fit TRBD1. The CDR3 runs to 18 residues. CDR1 is SGHTA and CDR2 is FQGNSA in the germline V gene. V gave up 3 bases and J gave up 9 bases; unmatched junction bases: 15. The CDR3 DNA sequence: TGTGCCAGCAGCTTCGACCCCCGGGACAGGGTATCGGGTTCACCCCTCCACTTT. Encoded protein: CASSFDPRDRVSGSPLHF.

The chain is built from TRBV6-1 and TRBJ1-2; no clear D. The CDR3 spans 16 residues. CDR1 MNHNS and CDR2 SASEGT come from the germline V gene. Deletions cut 4 bases from V and 4 bases from J, with 19 bases between. CDR3 sequence (DNA): TGTGCCAGCAGTGTGGGCAGCCAAACCCAAACCTATGGCTACACCTTC. It specifies CASSVGSQTQTYGYTF.

Turning to this clone: An end of the junction differs from the germline gene, which may be a read error. The chain is built from TRBV29-1 and TRBJ1-2; D is unresolved. CDR3 length: 8 residues. Germline loops: CDR1 SQVTM, CDR2 ANQGSEA. CDR3: CSVDPGLF. The CDR3 DNA follows: TGCAGCGTTGATCCAGGACTCTTC.

This chain uses TRBV11-2 with TRBJ2-1, with TRBD1 matching over 8 bases. V lost 5 bases, J lost 4 bases, and 10 bases stayed unmatched. The CDR3 runs 16 residues. The V gene's germline CDR1 is SGHAT and CDR2 FQNNGV. As DNA, the CDR3 is TGTGCCAGCAGCCCCCCCGGACAGGGACCATACAATGAGCAGTTCTTC. Its translation is CASSPPGQGPYNEQFF. Full variable domain (outside the CDR3, taken from reference TRBV11-2 and TRBJ2-1): EAGVAQSPRYKIIEKRQSVAFWCNPISGHATLYWYQQILGQGPKLLIQFQNNGVVDDSQLPKDRFSAERLKGVDSTLKIQPAKLEDSAVYLCASSPPGQGPYNEQFFGPGTRLTVL.